The 29 T cell receptor beta chains below come from one sample, sequenced in a study of CD8+CD57+ T cells in acquired aplastic anemia. The use of genomic DNA as template underpinned the TCR beta VDJ and CDR3 profiling. TCRdb fed the reads into MiXCR, producing one record per CDR3 protein. Of a few hundred thousand distinct CDR3 sequences in the sample, over 60% were seen once. The specimen was sorted CD4+, CD8+, or CD8+CD57+ T cells (not recorded which) from PBMCs. The receptors were gathered from a human donor in good health.

This clonotype was counted ten times or more. The chain uses TRBV5-6 and TRBJ2-7, with D hard to call. The ends were cut back, 0 bases at V and 3 bases at J, with 7 bases in the middle. This CDR3 spans 13 amino acids. Germline loops: CDR1 SGHDT, CDR2 YYEEEE. CDR3 bases: TGTGCCAGCAGCTTGGGAGCTTTCTACGAGCAGTACTTC. Translation: CASSLGAFYEQYF.

This clonotype was seen just once. The rearrangement joins TRBV24-1 to TRBJ2-3, with 9 positions matching TRBD2. The CDR3 runs to 14 residues. V shed 12 bases and J 6 bases; nucleotides not matched to a gene: 12. Germline V gene lookup returns CDR1 KGHDR and CDR2 SFDVKD. The CDR3 protein is CAAERAGGGDTQYF. The CDR3 DNA reads as TGTGCCGCCGAAAGAGCGGGAGGTGGCGATACGCAGTATTTT.

This clonotype came up once. It may be a read error: a sequence one base away is much more abundant. CDR3 DNA: TGCGCCAGCAGCCTCGCAGGTGGGGGTTACTACGATCAGTACTTC. Its translation: CASSLAGGGYYDQYF. The V and J genes are TRBV4-3 and TRBJ2-7; tentatively, D is TRBD1 or TRBD2 (5 bases each). The CDR3 is 15 residues long. CDR1 is LGHNA, CDR2 YSLEER, per germline.

This sequence joins TRBV29-1 and TRBJ2-1; 9 bases align to TRBD1. This CDR3 region has 14 residues. Germline V gives CDR1 SQVTM, CDR2 ANQGSEA. The V segment lost 4 bases and the J segment 7 bases; nucleotides outside the gene matches: 8. The CDR3 spells CSVVIQGARNEQFF. For the CDR3, the DNA is TGCAGCGTTGTCATACAGGGGGCGCGGAATGAGCAGTTCTTC.

The V and J genes are TRBV7-6 and TRBJ1-2; D not certain. Germline loops: CDR1 SGHVS, CDR2 FNYEAQ. Trimming removed 5 bases from V and 12 bases from J, with 13 bases in between. The CDR3 contains 11 residues. CDR3 in amino acids: CASSRGSGNTF. CDR3 DNA sequence: TGTGCCAGCAGCCGAGGGTCTGGAAACACCTTC.

In the case of this clonotype: At one end, the junction sequence differs from germline, possibly due to a read error. The chain links TRBV5-1 to TRBJ2-7; 12 positions match TRBD2. The CDR3 loop spans 15 amino acids. Germline values: CDR1 SGHRS, CDR2 YFSETQ. In DNA form, the CDR3 reads TGTGCCAGCAGCTTAAGACTAGCGGGGGCCTACGAGCAGTACTTC. Protein: CASSLRLAGAYEQYF.

CDR3 DNA sequence: TGTGCCAGCAGCCAAGCCCAGGGAGGGTACGAGCAGTACGTC. Protein: CASSQAQGGYEQYV. V is TRBV5-4 and J is TRBJ2-7; 7 bases fit TRBD2. CDR1 and CDR2 from the germline V gene are SGHNT and YYREEE (reference sequence). The CDR3 consists of 14 residues. The V and J ends lost 4 bases and 4 bases, in that order; junction bases with no gene match: 8.

The chain links TRBV7-8 to TRBJ1-1; tentatively, D is TRBD1 (5 bases). This CDR3 has 16 residues. In germline, CDR1 is SGHVS, CDR2 FQNEAQ. The V end lost 2 bases, the J end lost 5 bases, and 18 bases lay between the germline ends. CDR3 residues: CASSLWRVGGRTEAFF. The CDR3 DNA follows: TGTGCCAGCAGCTTATGGAGGGTGGGGGGTCGGACTGAAGCTTTCTTT.

This chain joins TRBV20-1 and TRBJ2-3, with D perhaps matching TRBD1 or TRBD2 (5 bases each). The CDR3 contains 13 residues. The V and J ends lost 4 bases and 4 bases respectively, with 12 bases between them. Germline-derived CDR1 and CDR2 are DFQATT and SNEGSKA (reference sequence). The CDR3 nucleotides read TGCAGTGCTAAGTTACCGGGGCCAGATACGCAGTATTTT. Protein product: CSAKLPGPDTQYF.

This chain links TRBV7-9 with TRBJ2-7; TRBD2 matches at 7 bases. The CDR3 is made up of 14 amino acids. V was pared by 5 bases and J by 4 bases, with 8 bases of the junction left unmatched. Germline lookup yields CDR1 SEHNR and CDR2 FQNEAQ (reference sequence). Here the CDR3 DNA reads TGTGCCAGCAGCAGGGGAGAGCGGGATTACGAGCAGTACTTC. It translates to CASSRGERDYEQYF. The full variable domain, in which reference TRBV7-9 and TRBJ2-7 provide the parts outside the CDR3, is DTGVSQNPRHKITKRGQNVTFRCDPISEHNRLYWYRQTLGQGPEFLTYFQNEAQLEKSRLLSDRFSAERPKGSFSTLEIQRTEQGDSAMYLCASSRGERDYEQYFGPGTRLTVT.

This CDR3 reads CSASRLQGPDTQYF. In nucleotides, the CDR3 is TGCAGTGCTAGCCGCCTACAGGGACCAGATACGCAGTATTTT. V and J are TRBV20-1 and TRBJ2-3; tentatively, D is TRBD1 (6 bases). V was clipped by 3 bases and J by 4 bases, with 14 bases between them. The CDR3 runs to 14 residues. Germline V CDR1 and CDR2: DFQATT, SNEGSKA (reference sequence).

This clonotype was detected a few times. The chain employs TRBV7-6 and TRBJ1-2; perhaps TRBD1 as D (6 bases). CDR3 size: 12 residues. CDR1 SGHVS and CDR2 FNYEAQ come from the germline V gene. Trimming removed 4 bases at V and 7 bases at J, with 10 bases between. The CDR3 DNA reads TGTGCCAGCAGCTCTCAGGGGAGTGGCTACACCTTC. Translating it yields CASSSQGSGYTF. Filled out from reference TRBV7-6 and TRBJ1-2, the complete variable domain reads GAGVSQSPRYKVTKRGQDVALRCDPISGHVSLYWYRQALGQGPEFLTYFNYEAQQDKSGLPNDRFSAERPEGSISTLTIQRTEQRDSAMYRCASSSQGSGYTFGSGTRLTVV.

At least ten counts were recorded for this clonotype. J is TRBJ1-1 and V is TRBV12-5; D unresolved. Germline V gene sequence: CDR1 LGHNT, CDR2 FRNRAP. The CDR3 contains 13 residues. The V gene lost 1 base and the J gene lost 4 bases, with 7 bases spanning the gap. CDR3 amino acids: CASGLGTPTEAFF. Written as DNA, the CDR3 is TGTGCTAGTGGTTTGGGTACACCCACTGAAGCTTTCTTT.

This clonotype has only a few counts. The V and J genes are TRBV24-1 and TRBJ1-2, with no clear D. Germline CDR1 is KGHDR and CDR2 is SFDVKD. There are 13 residues in the CDR3. V was clipped by 1 base and J by 8 bases, with 10 bases between them. This CDR3 is CATSDFAGIGYTF. The DNA for the CDR3 is TGTGCCACCAGTGATTTCGCGGGGATAGGCTACACCTTC.

V gene TRBV10-3 combines with J gene TRBJ2-7; 8 bases agree with TRBD1. CDR1 is ENHRY and CDR2 is SYGVKD in the germline V gene. V shed 3 bases and J 1 base; nucleotides not matched to a gene: 8. The CDR3 runs to 16 residues. CDR3 amino acids: CAISETGTGLSYEQYF. CDR3 in DNA: TGTGCCATCAGTGAAACCGGGACAGGTCTTTCCTACGAGCAGTACTTC.

This clonotype was observed a single time. The gene calls are TRBV5-1 and TRBJ1-2, with TRBD1 identical over 10 bases. The CDR3 is 15 amino acids. The J segment lost 5 bases and the V segment lost 4 bases, leaving 8 bases of the junction unmatched. The germline gives CDR1 SGHRS, CDR2 YFSETQ. CDR3 coding DNA: TGCGCCAGCAGCGCCTGGGACAGGGGACAGTATGGCTACACCTTC. Protein sequence: CASSAWDRGQYGYTF.

The chain combines TRBV15 with TRBJ2-5, with TRBD1 matching 9 bases. V lost 3 bases and J lost 4; bases outside the gene matches: 6. Looked up from germline, CDR1 is LNHNV and CDR2 is YYDKDF (reference sequence). The CDR3 consists of 15 residues. CDR3 loop: CATSSTGGKGETQYF. For the CDR3, the DNA is TGTGCCACCAGCAGCACAGGGGGCAAAGGAGAGACCCAGTACTTC.

V gene TRBV5-1 combines with J gene TRBJ2-3; tentatively, D is TRBD1 (5 bases). CDR3 length: 14 residues. Trimming took off 5 bases at V and 0 bases at J, with 10 bases between the two ends. CDR1 SGHRS and CDR2 YFSETQ come from the germline V gene. The CDR3 DNA sequence: TGCGCCAGCAGAGGGGTTACTAGCACAGATACGCAGTATTTT. Its translation is CASRGVTSTDTQYF.

The chain links TRBV7-9 to TRBJ2-7; a weak D match, TRBD1 (6 bases). Germline V gene data show CDR1 as SEHNR and CDR2 as FQNEAQ (reference sequence). V shed 8 bases and J shed 7 bases, with 27 bases lying between them. The CDR3 is 16 amino acids. CDR3 bases: TGTGCCAGCCAGCTTCAAACAGGGTTTGGTGGTAATGAGCAGTACTTC. Its protein product is CASQLQTGFGGNEQYF. The whole variable domain, filled in from reference TRBV7-9 and TRBJ2-7, reads DTGVSQNPRHKITKRGQNVTFRCDPISEHNRLYWYRQTLGQGPEFLTYFQNEAQLEKSRLLSDRFSAERPKGSFSTLEIQRTEQGDSAMYLCASQLQTGFGGNEQYFGPGTRLTVT.

Concerning this clonotype itself: The junction does not match germline at one end; this may be a read error. This rearrangement joins TRBV25-1 to TRBJ2-5; TRBD2 matches 7 bases. The CDR3 runs to 18 residues. The germline gives CDR1 MGHDK, CDR2 SYGVNS. The CDR3 DNA sequence: TGTGCCAGCAGTGACGGGGGGTGGACTACGATTTCCGTAGAGGCCCAGTACTTC. Amino acids: CASSDGGWTTISVEAQYF.

Of note for this clonotype: The junction does not match germline at one end; this may be a read error. The chain combines TRBV2 with TRBJ1-1; D call uncertain. This CDR3 spans 14 amino acids. The germline V gene encodes CDR1 SNHLY and CDR2 FYNNEI. CDR3 in amino acids: CASRVRATNSEAFF. As DNA, the CDR3 is TGTGCCAGCAGGGTCAGAGCTACGAACTCTGAAGCTTTCTTT.

The genes are TRBV12-3 or TRBV12-4 and TRBJ2-6, with a possible D match to TRBD1 (5 bases). The CDR3 is made up of 18 amino acids. With 3 bases removed from V and 2 bases from J, the gap between germline ends came to 17 bases. Here the CDR3 reads CASSFGARGVAGANVLTF. DNA for the CDR3: TGTGCCAGCAGTTTTGGGGCACGTGGGGTGGCTGGGGCCAACGTCCTGACTTTC.

A few counts support this clonotype. The gene calls are TRBV10-3 and TRBJ2-7, with TRBD2 matching 10 bases. The germline V gene encodes CDR1 ENHRY and CDR2 SYGVKD. The V gene end was trimmed by 4 bases and the J gene end by 5 bases; junction bases not matched to a gene: 11. The CDR3 consists of 16 residues. The chain's CDR3 is CAISGGGSGRADEQYF. Here the CDR3 DNA reads TGTGCCATCAGTGGTGGGGGAAGCGGGAGGGCCGACGAGCAGTACTTC.

The chain links TRBV19 to TRBJ2-2, with D maybe TRBD1 (6 bases). V was trimmed by 11 bases and J by 7 bases, leaving 11 bases between them. This CDR3 comprises 11 residues. Germline V gene data show CDR1 as LNHDA and CDR2 as SQIVND (reference sequence). The CDR3 DNA reads as TGTGCCGCTCGACAGGACGGGGAGCTGTTTTTT. Its translation: CAARQDGELFF. Full variable domain (remainder filled in from reference TRBV19 and TRBJ2-2): DGGITQSPKYLFRKEGQNVTLSCEQNLNHDAMYWYRQDPGQGLRLIYYSQIVNDFQKGDIAEGYSVSREKKESFPLTVTSAQKNPTAFYLCAARQDGELFFGEGSRLTVL.

The J gene is TRBJ1-2, the V gene TRBV12-3 or TRBV12-4; 8 bases map to TRBD1. The J segment lost 12 bases and the V segment lost 6 bases, leaving 9 bases of the junction unmatched. CDR3 length: 12 residues. The CDR3 region is CASRIGTGGNTF. DNA of the CDR3: TGTGCCAGCAGAATAGGGACAGGCGGGAACACCTTC.

The rearrangement links TRBV10-2 to TRBJ1-6; D is undetermined. The ends were cut back, 0 bases at V and 0 bases at J, with 15 bases in the middle. Per germline, CDR1 WSHSY and CDR2 SAAADI. This CDR3 spans 19 amino acids. The CDR3 DNA is TGCGCCAGCAGTGAGTCTAGGCACGGCCCGAGCTCCTATAATTCACCCCTCCACTTT. As protein: CASSESRHGPSSYNSPLHF.

V and J are TRBV15 and TRBJ1-1; tentatively, D is TRBD1 (5 bases). The germline gives CDR1 LNHNV, CDR2 YYDKDF (reference sequence). Trimming left V 0 bases short and J 3 bases short, with 17 bases between. This CDR3 region has 17 residues. The CDR3 DNA follows: TGTGCCACCAGCAGAGATGGAGGGGACGACGGTGACACTGAAGCTTTCTTT. This gives the protein CATSRDGGDDGDTEAFF.

Concerning this clonotype itself: The final CDR3 position lacks the conserved phenylalanine or tryptophan, pointing to a likely read error. The rearrangement links TRBV29-1 to TRBJ2-7; 8 positions match TRBD1. V was clipped by 7 bases and J by 4 bases; unmatched bases: 15. The CDR3 loop spans 15 amino acids. CDR1 SQVTM and CDR2 ANQGSEA come from the germline V gene. CDR3 sequence reads: CSARRWTGSTYEQYS. CDR3 sequence (DNA): TGCAGCGCCAGGCGATGGACAGGGTCGACGTACGAGCAGTACTCC.

The chain links TRBV29-1 to TRBJ2-1; TRBD2 matches 9 bases. There are 13 residues in the CDR3. With 1 base clipped from V and 6 bases from J, the junction kept 1 base outside the gene matches. The germline CDR1 and CDR2 sequences are SQVTM and ANQGSEA. The CDR3 bases are TGCAGCGTTGAAGCTAGCGGGGTCAATGAGCAGTTCTTC. Translating gives CSVEASGVNEQFF.